The 9 T cell receptor beta chains listed next were all sequenced from one sample in a study of glioma-infiltrating T cells after dendritic cell vaccination. Method: immunoSEQ multiplex PCR; TCRdb's copy keeps in-frame clones and lacks some. Of tens of thousands of clones listed, approximately 81% are singletons. This sample's time point: after dendritic cell vaccination, including at tumor progression/relapse. Sample: blood, taken after dendritic cell vaccination. These TCRs come from a human donor with glioblastoma.

The rearrangement joins TRBV25-1 to TRBJ2-7; TRBD1 matches at 9 bases. The germline V gene has CDR1 MGHDK and CDR2 SYGVNS. J was trimmed by 2 bases and V by 3 bases; bases with no gene match: 8. This CDR3 spans 16 amino acids. The CDR3 DNA reads as TGTGCCAGCAGTGATCTGGTAGACAGGGGGACCTACGAGCAGTACTTC. This sequence encodes CASSDLVDRGTYEQYF.

CDR3 sequence: CASSGDRTGDIEAFF. DNA of the CDR3: TGTGCCAGCAGCGGTGATCGGACAGGGGATATTGAAGCTTTCTTT. The chain carries TRBV7-9 and TRBJ1-1, with 9 bases identical to TRBD1. Looked up from germline, CDR1 is SEHNR and CDR2 is FQNEAQ (reference sequence). The CDR3 length is 15 residues. V lost 5 bases and J lost 7; bases outside the gene matches: 11.

The genes are TRBV6-5 and TRBJ2-7; 11 bases match TRBD1. The J segment lost 2 bases and the V segment lost 6 bases, leaving 6 bases of the junction unmatched. The CDR3 covers 15 residues. CDR1 and CDR2 from the germline V gene are MNHEY and SVGAGI. The CDR3 is CASSDPGQGAYEQYF. In DNA, the CDR3 is TGTGCCAGCAGCGACCCGGGACAGGGGGCCTACGAGCAGTACTTC.

The DNA for the CDR3 is TGTGCCAGCACCCCACAGGGGGTTTCCTATGGCTACACCTTC. Translated: CASTPQGVSYGYTF. V is TRBV5-6 and J is TRBJ1-2, with 8 positions matching TRBD1. CDR1 is SGHDT, CDR2 YYEEEE, per germline. This CDR3 comprises 14 residues. V shed 6 bases, J shed 4 bases, and the junction held 8 bases outside the gene matches.

The rearrangement joins TRBV2 to TRBJ1-1, with a tentative D call TRBD1 (5 bases). Germline V gene data show CDR1 as SNHLY and CDR2 as FYNNEI. V was clipped by 7 bases and J by 3 bases, with 15 bases between them. The CDR3 sequence is 14 residues long. Here the CDR3 reads CASTTQGVDTEAFF. The CDR3 DNA reads TGTGCCAGCACCACGCAAGGGGTGGACACTGAAGCTTTCTTT.

This chain connects TRBV7-9 to TRBJ2-1; D remains unclear. Germline V lookup: CDR1 SEHNR, CDR2 FQNEAQ (reference sequence). V dropped 3 bases and J dropped 6 bases, with 12 bases sitting between them. The CDR3 is 14 amino acids. In DNA form, the CDR3 reads TGTGCCAGCAGCTTCGGTCGGTCCGGCAATGAGCAGTTCTTC. As protein: CASSFGRSGNEQFF.

The chain links TRBV27 to TRBJ2-3; TRBD2 matches 8 bases. Germline assignment: CDR1 MNHEY and CDR2 SMNVEV (reference sequence). This CDR3 has 12 amino acids. The V and J ends lost 8 bases and 12 bases, in that order; junction bases with no gene match: 10. The DNA for the CDR3 is TGTGCCAGCTCCGGGACTAGTCGTCACCAGTATTTT. Its protein product is CASSGTSRHQYF.

V is TRBV5-1 and J is TRBJ2-7; 13 positions match TRBD2. CDR3 length: 16 amino acids. V lost 4 bases and J lost 2; bases outside the gene matches: 6. Looked up from germline, CDR1 is SGHRS and CDR2 is YFSETQ. This CDR3 reads CASSLGLAGVPYEQYF. The CDR3 region has the DNA TGCGCCAGCAGCCTAGGACTAGCGGGAGTCCCCTACGAGCAGTACTTC.

The chain joins TRBV28 to TRBJ2-3; weak D call: TRBD2 (6 bases). This CDR3 is built from 15 residues. Trimming cost V 2 bases and J 2 bases, with 11 bases left between them. The germline CDR1 and CDR2 sequences are MDHEN and SYDVKM. CDR3 sequence: CASSLGGHNTDTQYF. CDR3 in DNA: TGTGCCAGCAGTTTAGGAGGGCACAACACAGATACGCAGTATTTT.